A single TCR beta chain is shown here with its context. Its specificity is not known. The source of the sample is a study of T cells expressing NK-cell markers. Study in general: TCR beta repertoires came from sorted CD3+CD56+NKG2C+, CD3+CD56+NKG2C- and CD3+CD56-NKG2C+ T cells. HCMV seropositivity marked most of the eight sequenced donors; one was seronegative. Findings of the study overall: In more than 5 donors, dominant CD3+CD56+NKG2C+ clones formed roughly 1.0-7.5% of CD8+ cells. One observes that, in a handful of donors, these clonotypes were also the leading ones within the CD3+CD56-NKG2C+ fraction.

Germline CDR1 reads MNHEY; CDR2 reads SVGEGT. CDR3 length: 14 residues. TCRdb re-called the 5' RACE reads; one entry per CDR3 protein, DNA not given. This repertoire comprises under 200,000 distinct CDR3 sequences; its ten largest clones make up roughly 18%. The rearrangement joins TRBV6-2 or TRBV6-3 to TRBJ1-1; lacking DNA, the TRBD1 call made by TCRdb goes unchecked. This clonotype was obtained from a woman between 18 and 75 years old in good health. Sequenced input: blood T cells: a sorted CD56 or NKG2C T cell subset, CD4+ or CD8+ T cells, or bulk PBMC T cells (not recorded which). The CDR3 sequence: CASSSKQGNTEAFF.